Listed here are 16 T cell receptor beta chains from one sample, sequenced in a study of blood T cell repertoires in COVID-19. Method: immunoSEQ multiplex PCR; TCRdb's copy keeps in-frame clones and lacks some. This table holds 85,000 to 100,000 clones, 84% found once. Sequenced sample: peripheral blood. The receptors originated from a human donor in a cohort sampled during active COVID-19.

The V gene is TRBV14, the J gene TRBJ2-7; 7 bases map to TRBD1. From germline, CDR1 is SGHDN and CDR2 FVKESK. Germline trimming cut 1 base from V and 4 bases from J; bases unmatched to any gene: 4. CDR3 size: 14 residues. CDR3 nucleotide sequence: TGTGCCAGCAGCCAAGGGACAGGACGTTACGAGCAGTACTTC. Translation: CASSQGTGRYEQYF.

V usage is TRBV29-1 and J usage is TRBJ1-2; 8 nucleotides line up with TRBD1. Germline V lookup: CDR1 SQVTM, CDR2 ANQGSEA. Trimming removed 7 bases from V and 4 bases from J; junction bases left unmatched: 5. CDR3 length: 12 residues. The CDR3 DNA follows: TGCAGCGCCGGGACAGGACCCTATGGCTACACCTTC. Its translation: CSAGTGPYGYTF.

V gene TRBV6-1 combines with J gene TRBJ1-3; weak D call: TRBD1 (5 bases). This CDR3 is built from 16 residues. Germline assignment: CDR1 MNHNS and CDR2 SASEGT. V was trimmed by 2 bases and J by 1 base, leaving 12 bases between them. CDR3 coding DNA: TGTGCCAGCAGTGAACACGGCGGGGGATCTGGAAACACCATATATTTT. This translates into CASSEHGGGSGNTIYF.

This clone was observed a handful of times. CDR3 DNA: TGTGCCAGCAGCTGGGTGGCAGGGGAGAACACTGAAGCTTTCTTT. Translated, it gives CASSWVAGENTEAFF. The chain combines TRBV5-8 with TRBJ1-1; maybe TRBD1 (6 bases). The CDR3 totals 15 residues. CDR1 and CDR2 (germline): SGHTS, YDEGEE. V was shortened by 3 bases and J by 1 base, with 13 bases between the two germline ends.

The V and J genes are TRBV5-5 and TRBJ1-4; possibly TRBD1 for D (6 bases). Germline V gives CDR1 SGHKS, CDR2 YYEKEE (reference sequence). The CDR3 is 13 residues long. The V and J ends lost 2 bases and 8 bases respectively, with 10 bases between them. CDR3: CASSFAGDEKLFF. CDR3 DNA sequence: TGTGCCAGCAGCTTTGCAGGGGACGAAAAACTGTTTTTT.

This clone turned up a few times. This chain joins TRBV28 and TRBJ1-2; 8 bases align to TRBD1. Trimming removed 8 bases from V and 6 bases from J; junction bases left unmatched: 5. The CDR3 contains 12 residues. Germline-derived CDR1 and CDR2 are MDHEN and SYDVKM. CDR3 region: CASLGQGNGYTF. DNA of the CDR3: TGTGCCAGCTTAGGACAGGGTAATGGCTACACCTTC.

The table lists this clone with a count of one. The chain combines TRBV5-1 with TRBJ1-6; D possibly corresponds to TRBD1 (5 bases). The CDR3 contains 15 residues. V lost 4 bases and J 5 bases, leaving 13 bases between the germline ends. In germline, CDR1 is SGHRS, CDR2 YFSETQ. CDR3 amino acids: CASSPWTINNSPLHF. For the CDR3, the DNA is TGCGCCAGCAGCCCATGGACAATTAATAATTCACCCCTCCACTTT.

The chain employs TRBV27 and TRBJ1-1; 9 positions agree with TRBD1. The trim removed 5 bases at V and 5 bases at J, leaving 12 bases unmatched. This CDR3 has 16 amino acids. CDR1 MNHEY and CDR2 SMNVEV come from the germline V gene (reference sequence). CDR3: CASSPPGQGLVTEAFF. The CDR3 nucleotides read TGTGCCAGCAGTCCCCCGGGACAGGGCCTAGTGACTGAAGCTTTCTTT.

This rearrangement joins TRBV18 to TRBJ2-7, with TRBD2 matching over 9 bases. The CDR3 has 17 residues. Trimming at V came to 1 base and at J to 4 bases, leaving 11 bases not matched to a gene. In germline, CDR1 is KGHSH, CDR2 LQKENI. This CDR3 reads CASSPLGLALGGYEQYF. In nucleotides, the CDR3 is TGTGCCAGCTCACCACTGGGACTAGCCTTGGGGGGATACGAGCAGTACTTC. The variable domain in full, completed from reference TRBV18 and TRBJ2-7, reads NAGVMQNPRHLVRRRGQEARLRCSPMKGHSHVYWYRQLPEEGLKFMVYLQKENIIDESGMPKERFSAEFPKEGPSILRIQQVVRGDSAAYFCASSPLGLALGGYEQYFGPGTRLTVT.

A note on this clone: Mismatch with germline at one junction end may stem from a read error. V is TRBV4-1 and J is TRBJ2-1, with 8 nucleotides matching TRBD1. CDR1 is MGHRA and CDR2 is YSYEKL in the germline V gene. CDR3 size: 14 residues. The chain's CDR3 is CASSQEDSTGQEVF. CDR3 nucleotides: TGCGCCAGCAGCCAAGAAGACTCCACGGGACAGGAGGTCTTC.

The sample holds a few counts of this clone. The chain employs TRBV18 and TRBJ1-5; D is ambiguous. This CDR3 region has 14 residues. V was cut by 1 base and J by 7 bases, with 11 bases left in between. CDR1 is KGHSH and CDR2 is LQKENI in the germline V gene. The CDR3 sequence is CASSPRGDHQPQHF. CDR3 coding DNA: TGTGCCAGCTCACCACGAGGAGATCACCAGCCCCAGCATTTT.

This chain connects TRBV12-3 or TRBV12-4 to TRBJ2-7, with D possibly being TRBD1 (6 bases). Trimming stripped 6 bases from V and 8 bases from J, with 17 bases between. This CDR3 region has 13 residues. The CDR3 is CASRKKTGFQQYF. Written as DNA, the CDR3 is TGTGCCAGCAGGAAGAAAACAGGGTTCCAGCAGTACTTC.

The chain employs TRBV2 and TRBJ1-2; 7 bases map to TRBD1. CDR1 is SNHLY and CDR2 is FYNNEI in the germline V gene. J lost 7 bases, V lost 9 bases, and 11 bases had no gene match. The CDR3 totals 13 residues. The CDR3 region is CASSATGMRGYTF. The CDR3 region has the DNA TGTGCCAGTTCGGCGACAGGGATGCGTGGCTACACCTTC.

The table lists this clone with a count of one. The junction and the germline gene differ at one end; a read error may be behind it. Written as DNA, the CDR3 is TGTGCTAGCAGCTTAGTTCTAAGCGGGAGACCCTACAATGAGCAGTTCTTC. Translation gives CASSLVLSGRPYNEQFF. This sequence joins TRBV7-7 and TRBJ2-1, with TRBD2 identical over 8 bases. Germline-derived CDR1 and CDR2 are SSHAT and FNYEAQ (reference sequence). This CDR3 comprises 17 residues. The whole variable domain, filled in from reference TRBV7-7 and TRBJ2-1, reads GAGVSQSPRYKVTKRGQDVTLRCDPISSHATLYWYQQALGQGPEFLTYFNYEAQPDKSGLPSDRFSAERPEGSISTLTIQRTEQRDSAMYRCASSLVLSGRPYNEQFFGPGTRLTVL.

The chain uses TRBV7-2 and TRBJ2-1, with D perhaps TRBD2 (7 bases). The CDR3 loop spans 15 amino acids. V dropped 3 bases and J dropped 8 bases, with 17 bases sitting between them. Germline V gene data show CDR1 as SGHTA and CDR2 as FQGNSA. CDR3 coding DNA: TGTGCCAGCAGCTTTTCGGCGGGGGCTATTCATGAGCAGTTCTTC. Its protein product is CASSFSAGAIHEQFF.

The chain carries TRBV2 and TRBJ2-7, with 7 bases lining up with TRBD1. The CDR3 contains 17 residues. Germline V CDR1 and CDR2: SNHLY, FYNNEI. V was pared by 4 bases and J by 0 bases, with 12 bases of the junction left unmatched. CDR3 sequence: CASSGGDPGQISYEQYF. CDR3 sequence (DNA): TGTGCCAGCAGTGGAGGAGACCCGGGACAGATCTCCTACGAGCAGTACTTC.